This record covers a single T cell receptor (beta chain). This specimen belongs to a study of blood T cell repertoires in COVID-19. Study-level background: PBMCs, B-cell-depleted T cells, or T cells provided the cDNA or gDNA that made up the material.

Germline loops: CDR1 LGHDT, CDR2 YNNKEL (reference sequence). The length of the CDR3 is 15 residues. V trimming: 2 bases; J trimming: 3 bases; junction bases outside the gene matches: 6. Using immunoSEQ multiplex PCR, the repertoire was profiled, and TCRdb retains in-frame clones only, with some absent. This repertoire shows roughly 280,000 clones, under 90% found once; its top ten account for around 4%. Sequencing input: peripheral blood. This chain joins TRBV3-1 (or the pseudogene TRBV3-2) and TRBJ2-5; 7 bases agree with TRBD2. The TCR was taken from a man aged 55-75 years with acute or convalescent COVID-19. DNA for the CDR3: TGTGCCAGCAGCCAAAACGGGGGGAACAAAGAGACCCAGTACTTC. This encodes CASSQNGGNKETQYF.